These 21 T cell receptor beta chains originate from one sample sequenced in a study of shared clonotypes between healthy human individuals (dated by TCRdb to about 2020). Library preparation employed the immunoSEQ multiplex PCR assay. TCRdb retrieved this table from immuneACCESS and kept in-frame rearrangements only. Not all clones are present; in checked studies, unresolved V genes account for under half, and no reason is known for the remainder. For this sample there are roughly 520,000 clones; 95% to 96% appear just once. The ten largest clonotypes hold about 0.067% of the sample. The specimen sequenced was naive CD4+ T cells sorted from blood. Taken with the paper, the label for cell subset or site translates to: CD45RA+ positively selected. These TCRs come from a woman younger than 45 in good health.

This chain links TRBV21-1 with TRBJ2-7. TRBV21-1 is noted as a pseudogene. This CDR3 has 15 residues. CDR3 nucleotide sequence: TGTGCCAGCAGCAAAGTCGGGACCTCAGCCTACGAGCAGTACTTC. It codes for CASSKVGTSAYEQYF.

This chain connects TRBV5-6 to TRBJ1-2, with D possibly being TRBD1 (5 bases). In germline, CDR1 is SGHDT, CDR2 YYEEEE. The CDR3 sequence is 14 residues long. V lost 3 bases and J 3 bases, leaving 12 bases between the germline ends. CDR3 DNA: TGTGCCAGCAGCTCGAGGGGTCGGGACTATGGCTACACCTTC. Translating it yields CASSSRGRDYGYTF.

This chain uses TRBV28 with TRBJ1-1; D ambiguous. There are 14 residues in the CDR3. The germline gives CDR1 MDHEN, CDR2 SYDVKM. The V end lost 4 bases, the J end lost 0 bases, and 9 bases lay between the germline ends. The CDR3 nucleotides are TGTGCCAGCAGTTCCCCCCCGATGAACACTGAAGCTTTCTTT. The encoded protein is CASSSPPMNTEAFF.

J is TRBJ2-7 and V is TRBV18; D not certain. This CDR3 comprises 14 residues. The V end was cut by 3 bases, the J end by 5 bases, with 14 bases between. Per the germline V gene, CDR1 is KGHSH and CDR2 is LQKENI. CDR3 region: CASSPSQVTDEQYF. The CDR3 nucleotides are TGTGCCAGCTCACCGTCGCAGGTTACCGACGAGCAGTACTTC.

The chain couples TRBV20-1 to TRBJ2-1; D unresolved. V was pared by 1 base and J by 12 bases, with 10 bases between. The CDR3 has 11 amino acids. Germline values: CDR1 DFQATT, CDR2 SNEGSKA (reference sequence). The CDR3 DNA reads as TGCAGTGCTAGAGCTCGCGAAGGGCAGTTCTTC. This gives the protein CSARAREGQFF.

V usage is TRBV28 and J usage is TRBJ2-7, with TRBD2 as a possible D gene (6 bases). Per germline, CDR1 MDHEN and CDR2 SYDVKM. CDR3 length equals 10 residues. Trimming shortened V by 8 bases and J by 5 bases, and 7 bases separated the two germline ends. The CDR3: CASGGNEQYF. CDR3 DNA sequence: TGTGCCAGCGGGGGGAACGAGCAGTACTTC. Combining the CDR3 with reference TRBV28 and TRBJ2-7 gives the whole variable domain DVKVTQSSRYLVKRTGEKVFLECVQDMDHENMFWYRQDPGLGLRLIYFSYDVKMKEKGDIPEGYSVSREKKERFSLILESASTNQTSMYLCASGGNEQYFGPGTRLTVT.

This chain links TRBV5-1 with TRBJ2-3; 10 nucleotides align to TRBD2. The V segment lost 4 bases and the J segment 6 bases; nucleotides outside the gene matches: 8. The germline V gene has CDR1 SGHRS and CDR2 YFSETQ. The CDR3 covers 15 residues. This chain's CDR3 is CASSLASGRVDTQYF. Written as DNA, the CDR3 is TGCGCCAGCAGCCTCGCTAGCGGGAGAGTGGATACGCAGTATTTT.

V usage is TRBV5-4 and J usage is TRBJ1-1; no firm D call. Germline-derived CDR1 and CDR2 are SGHNT and YYREEE (reference sequence). The CDR3 extends over 14 amino acids. V lost 2 bases and J lost 1, with 9 bases in between. The CDR3 is CASSFQVGNTEAFF. CDR3 nucleotide sequence: TGTGCCAGCAGCTTTCAAGTAGGGAACACTGAAGCTTTCTTT. The whole variable domain, filled in from reference TRBV5-4 and TRBJ1-1, reads ETGVTQSPTHLIKTRGQQVTLRCSSQSGHNTVSWYQQALGQGPQFIFQYYREEENGRGNFPPRFSGLQFPNYSSELNVNALELDDSALYLCASSFQVGNTEAFFGQGTRLTVV.

This chain connects TRBV6-6 to TRBJ2-2; unclear D gene. Germline values: CDR1 MNHNY, CDR2 SVGAGI (reference sequence). CDR3 size: 16 residues. V was clipped by 7 bases and J by 0 bases, with 15 bases between them. CDR3 amino acids: CASTRTEFANTGELFF. CDR3 bases: TGTGCCAGCACCAGGACCGAATTCGCGAACACCGGGGAGCTGTTTTTT.

The gene calls are TRBV28 and TRBJ1-6; 9 nucleotides agree with TRBD1. Germline V gene lookup returns CDR1 MDHEN and CDR2 SYDVKM. The V and J ends lost 7 bases and 7 bases, in that order; junction bases with no gene match: 8. The CDR3 runs to 15 residues. Here the CDR3 DNA reads TGTGCCAGCACCACCCCGGGGACAGGGAATTCACCCCTCCACTTT. It specifies CASTTPGTGNSPLHF.

For this clone: The sample has other DNA sequences that encode this CDR3 too. The genes are TRBV5-1 and TRBJ2-2; D ambiguous. CDR1 and CDR2 (germline): SGHRS, YFSETQ. The CDR3 is made up of 13 amino acids. V lost 0 bases, J lost 4 bases, and 4 bases lay in between. CDR3 residues: CASSLVGTGELFF. DNA of the CDR3: TGCGCCAGCAGCTTGGTTGGCACCGGGGAGCTGTTTTTT.

V usage is TRBV11-2 and J usage is TRBJ1-4, with D possibly TRBD1 on 5 matching bases. Germline CDR1 and CDR2: SGHAT and FQNNGV. CDR3 length: 13 residues. V gave up 4 bases and J gave up 8 bases, with 11 bases separating them. The CDR3 DNA reads as TGTGCCAGCAGCTGGGGCGGGAAGGAAAAACTGTTTTTT. Translating it yields CASSWGGKEKLFF.

Written as DNA, the CDR3 is TGTGCCAGCAGTGGGCTGGGGGATGGCTACACCTTC. Translated, it gives CASSGLGDGYTF. The chain couples TRBV28 to TRBJ1-2, with a possible D match to TRBD1 (5 bases). The germline V gene encodes CDR1 MDHEN and CDR2 SYDVKM. The CDR3 contains 12 residues. V lost 5 bases and J lost 6, with 10 bases in between.

This rearrangement joins TRBV21-1 to TRBJ2-2; the table's D call, TRBD2, has no DNA check behind it. TRBV21-1 is an annotated pseudogene. The CDR3 is 17 amino acids. CDR3: CASSNPRGLPHTGELFF. The CDR3 coding sequence is TGTGCCAGCAGCAATCCGAGAGGCCTGCCGCACACCGGGGAGCTGTTTTTT.

The chain joins TRBV28 to TRBJ1-1; D unresolved. Trimming took 4 bases from V and 5 from J, leaving 17 bases between them. From germline, CDR1 is MDHEN and CDR2 SYDVKM. The CDR3 sequence is 15 residues long. This CDR3 reads CASSSSAAPATEAFF. CDR3 nucleotides: TGTGCCAGCAGTTCCTCCGCGGCGCCGGCAACTGAAGCTTTCTTT.

The J gene is TRBJ2-7, the V gene TRBV19, with 8 bases identical to TRBD2. CDR1 and CDR2 from the germline V gene are LNHDA and SQIVND (reference sequence). With 6 bases clipped from V and 2 bases from J, the junction kept 6 bases outside the gene matches. The length of the CDR3 is 14 residues. CDR3 sequence (DNA): TGTGCCAGTAGGCAAATAGCGGGGCCCTACGAGCAGTACTTC. It translates to CASRQIAGPYEQYF.

Comments on this clone: The sample carries other DNA sequences with the same CDR3. The V and J genes are TRBV28 and TRBJ2-7; D unclear. V gave up 2 bases and J gave up 5 bases, with 4 bases separating them. Germline loops: CDR1 MDHEN, CDR2 SYDVKM. This CDR3 is 11 amino acids long. The CDR3 loop reads CASSLRHEQYF. The CDR3 DNA reads TGTGCCAGCAGTTTACGCCACGAGCAGTACTTC. Combining the CDR3 with reference TRBV28 and TRBJ2-7 gives the whole variable domain DVKVTQSSRYLVKRTGEKVFLECVQDMDHENMFWYRQDPGLGLRLIYFSYDVKMKEKGDIPEGYSVSREKKERFSLILESASTNQTSMYLCASSLRHEQYFGPGTRLTVT.

This chain connects TRBV19 to TRBJ2-3, with D uncertain. The V and J ends lost 1 base and 0 bases respectively, with 5 bases between them. The CDR3 is 14 residues long. The germline gives CDR1 LNHDA, CDR2 SQIVND (reference sequence). CDR3 nucleotide sequence: TGTGCCAGTAGTATAGGTGGTAGCACAGATACGCAGTATTTT. It codes for CASSIGGSTDTQYF.

This clone was seen once. Sequence at one end of the junction differs from germline and may be a read error. The rearrangement joins TRBV15 to TRBJ2-2; 7 bases map to TRBD1. This CDR3 spans 13 amino acids. Germline V gene sequence: CDR1 LNHNV, CDR2 YYDKDF (reference sequence). In nucleotides, the CDR3 is TGTGCCACCAGCAGAGATACCCCAGGGGGGCTGTTTTTT. It specifies CATSRDTPGGLFF.

The chain recombines TRBV19 with TRBJ2-7; D uncertain. CDR1 is LNHDA, CDR2 SQIVND, per germline (reference sequence). CDR3 length: 13 residues. Trimming removed 4 bases at V and 2 bases at J, with 9 bases between. CDR3 in amino acids: CASSKVDTYEQYF. The CDR3 DNA follows: TGTGCCAGTAGTAAGGTGGATACCTACGAGCAGTACTTC.

The rearrangement joins TRBV5-1 to TRBJ1-5; TRBD1 is a possible D gene (5 bases). The CDR3 runs to 15 residues. V lost 0 bases to trimming and J lost 4 bases, with 11 bases between them. CDR1 is SGHRS, CDR2 YFSETQ, per germline. CDR3 nucleotide sequence: TGCGCCAGCAGCTTGGCGGGGGAACGGAATCAGCCCCAGCATTTT. As protein: CASSLAGERNQPQHF.